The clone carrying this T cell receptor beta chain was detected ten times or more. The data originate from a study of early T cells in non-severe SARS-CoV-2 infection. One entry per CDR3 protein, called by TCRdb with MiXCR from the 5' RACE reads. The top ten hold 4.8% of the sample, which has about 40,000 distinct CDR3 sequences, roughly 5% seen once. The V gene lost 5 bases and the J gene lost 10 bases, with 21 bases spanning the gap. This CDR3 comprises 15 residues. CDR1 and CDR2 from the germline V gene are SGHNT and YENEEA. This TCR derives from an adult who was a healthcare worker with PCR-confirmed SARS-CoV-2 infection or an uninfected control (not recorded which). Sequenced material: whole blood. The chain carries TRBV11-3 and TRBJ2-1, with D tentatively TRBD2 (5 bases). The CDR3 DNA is TGTGCCAGCAGCCCCGACCCCCGGGCTAGCTCCGAGCAGTTCTTC. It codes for CASSPDPRASSEQFF.